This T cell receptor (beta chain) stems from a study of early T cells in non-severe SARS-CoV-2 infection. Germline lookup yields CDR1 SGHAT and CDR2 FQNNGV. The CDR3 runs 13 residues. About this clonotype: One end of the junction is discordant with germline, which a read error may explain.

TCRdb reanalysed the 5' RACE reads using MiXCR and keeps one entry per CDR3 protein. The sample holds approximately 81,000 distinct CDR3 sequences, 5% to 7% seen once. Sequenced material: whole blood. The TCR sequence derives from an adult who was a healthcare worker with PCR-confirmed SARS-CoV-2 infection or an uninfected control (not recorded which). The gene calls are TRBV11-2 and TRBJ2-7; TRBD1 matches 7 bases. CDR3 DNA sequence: TGTGTCAGCAGCTTGGGACAGCTCGACGAGCAGTACTTC. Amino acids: CVSSLGQLDEQYF.